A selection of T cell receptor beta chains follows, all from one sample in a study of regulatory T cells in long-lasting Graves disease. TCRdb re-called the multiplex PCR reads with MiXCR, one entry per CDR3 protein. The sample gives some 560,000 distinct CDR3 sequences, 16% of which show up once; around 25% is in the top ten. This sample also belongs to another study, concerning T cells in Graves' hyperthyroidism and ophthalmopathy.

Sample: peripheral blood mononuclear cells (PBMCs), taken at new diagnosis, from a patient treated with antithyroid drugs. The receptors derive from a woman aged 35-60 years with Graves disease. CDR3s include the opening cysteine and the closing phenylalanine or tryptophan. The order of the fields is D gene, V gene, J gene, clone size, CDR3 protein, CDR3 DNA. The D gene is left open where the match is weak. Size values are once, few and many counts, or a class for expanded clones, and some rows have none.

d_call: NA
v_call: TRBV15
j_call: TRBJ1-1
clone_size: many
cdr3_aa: CATSRDLQAVGLTNTEAFF
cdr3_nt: TGTGCCACCAGCAGAGATCTTCAGGCCGTGGGCCTCACGAACACTGAAGCTTTCTTT

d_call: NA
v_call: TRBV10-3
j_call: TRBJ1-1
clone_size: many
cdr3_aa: CAISEGPTEAFF
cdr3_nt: TGTGCCATCAGTGAAGGACCCACTGAAGCTTTCTTT

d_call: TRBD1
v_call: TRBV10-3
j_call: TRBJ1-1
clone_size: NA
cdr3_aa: CAIRPRGTGSTEAFF
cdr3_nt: TGTGCCATCAGACCCCGGGGGACAGGGTCCACTGAAGCTTTCTTT

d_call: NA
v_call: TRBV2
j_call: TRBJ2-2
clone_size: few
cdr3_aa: CASRPDTATGELFF
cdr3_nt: TGTGCCAGCAGACCCGACACTGCAACCGGGGAGCTGTTTTTT

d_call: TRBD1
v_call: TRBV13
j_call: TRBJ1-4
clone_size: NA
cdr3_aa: CASSHREDRGQKLFF
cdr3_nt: TGTGCCAGCAGCCACCGCGAGGACAGGGGGCAAAAACTGTTTTTT

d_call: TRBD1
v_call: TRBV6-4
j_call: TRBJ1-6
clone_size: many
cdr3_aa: CASRKPGQGDSPLHF
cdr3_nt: TGTGCCAGCAGAAAACCGGGACAGGGAGATTCACCCCTCCACTTT

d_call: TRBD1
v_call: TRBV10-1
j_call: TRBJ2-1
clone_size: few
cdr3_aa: CASSELDRAHEQFF
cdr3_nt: TGCGCCAGCAGTGAGCTAGACAGGGCCCATGAGCAGTTCTTC

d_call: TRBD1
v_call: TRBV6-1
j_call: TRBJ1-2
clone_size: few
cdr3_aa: CASSDPWDRDPNYGYTF
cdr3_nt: TGTGCCAGCAGTGACCCTTGGGACAGGGACCCTAACTATGGCTACACCTTC

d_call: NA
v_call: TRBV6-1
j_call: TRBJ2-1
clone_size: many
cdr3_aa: CASSQAGTASNEQFF
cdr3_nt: TGTGCCAGCAGTCAGGCCGGGACCGCCTCCAATGAGCAGTTCTTC

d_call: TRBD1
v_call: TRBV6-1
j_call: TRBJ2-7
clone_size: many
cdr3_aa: CASSGQGIHEQYF
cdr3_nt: TGTGCCAGCAGTGGACAGGGTATCCACGAGCAGTACTTC

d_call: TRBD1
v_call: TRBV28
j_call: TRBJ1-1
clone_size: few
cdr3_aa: CASYLSPGQPNTEAFF
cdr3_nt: TGTGCCAGCTACCTATCACCGGGACAGCCGAACACTGAAGCTTTCTTT

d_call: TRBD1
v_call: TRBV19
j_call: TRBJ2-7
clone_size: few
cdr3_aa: CASSPSGQGFYEQYF
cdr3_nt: TGTGCCAGCAGCCCCTCGGGACAGGGTTTTTACGAGCAGTACTTC

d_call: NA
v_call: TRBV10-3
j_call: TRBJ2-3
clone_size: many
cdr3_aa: CAISLRGFSTDTQYF
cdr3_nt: TGTGCCATCAGCTTACGGGGGTTCTCTACAGATACGCAGTATTTT

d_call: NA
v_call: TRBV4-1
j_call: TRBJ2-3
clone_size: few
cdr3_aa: CASSQRAPDTQYF
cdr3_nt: TGCGCCAGCAGCCAACGTGCCCCAGATACGCAGTATTTT

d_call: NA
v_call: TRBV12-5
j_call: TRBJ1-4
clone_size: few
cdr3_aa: CASGSVNEKLFF
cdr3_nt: TGTGCTAGTGGTTCGGTAAATGAAAAACTGTTTTTT

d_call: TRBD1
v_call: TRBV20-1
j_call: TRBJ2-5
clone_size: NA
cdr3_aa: CSAGYNRGETQYF
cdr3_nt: TGCAGTGCTGGCTACAACAGGGGTGAGACCCAGTACTTC

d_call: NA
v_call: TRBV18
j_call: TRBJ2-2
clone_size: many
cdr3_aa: CASSPPSTGELFF
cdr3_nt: TGTGCCAGCAGCCCCCCGAGCACCGGGGAGCTGTTTTTT

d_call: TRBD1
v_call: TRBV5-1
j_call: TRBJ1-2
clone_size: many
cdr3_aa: CASSLGTGRDYGYTF
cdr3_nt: TGCGCCAGCAGCTTGGGGACAGGGCGGGACTATGGCTACACCTTC

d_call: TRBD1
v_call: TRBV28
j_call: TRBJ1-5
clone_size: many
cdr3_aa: CAIAQGANSNQPQHF
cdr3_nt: TGTGCCATCGCACAGGGGGCGAATAGCAATCAGCCCCAGCATTTT

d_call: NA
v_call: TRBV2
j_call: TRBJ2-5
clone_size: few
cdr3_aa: CASSPMTRGETQYF
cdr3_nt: TGTGCCAGCAGTCCTATGACTAGAGGGGAGACCCAGTACTTC

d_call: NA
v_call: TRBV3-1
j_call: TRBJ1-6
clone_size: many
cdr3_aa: CASSQDGQSPLHF
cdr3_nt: TGTGCCAGCAGCCAAGATGGACAGTCACCCCTCCACTTT

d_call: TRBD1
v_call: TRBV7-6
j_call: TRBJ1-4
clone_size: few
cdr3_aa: CASSTQVQGGLFF
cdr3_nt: TGTGCCAGCAGCACCCAAGTACAGGGGGGACTGTTTTTT

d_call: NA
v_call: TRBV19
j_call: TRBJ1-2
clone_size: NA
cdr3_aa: CASSIRGGPFYGYTF
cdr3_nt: TGTGCCAGTAGTATCAGGGGCGGACCCTTCTATGGCTACACCTTC

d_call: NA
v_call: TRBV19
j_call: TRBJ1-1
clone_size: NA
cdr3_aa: CASKNKGVGNTEAFF
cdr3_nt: TGTGCCAGTAAAAATAAGGGGGTGGGCAACACTGAAGCTTTCTTT

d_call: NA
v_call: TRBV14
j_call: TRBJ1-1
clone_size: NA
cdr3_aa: CASSVFGGGAFF
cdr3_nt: TGTGCCAGCAGCGTTTTCGGGGGGGGAGCTTTCTTT

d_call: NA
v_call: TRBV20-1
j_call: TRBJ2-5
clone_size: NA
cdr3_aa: CSARPQGRETQYF
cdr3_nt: TGCAGTGCTAGACCACAGGGTCGGGAGACCCAGTACTTC

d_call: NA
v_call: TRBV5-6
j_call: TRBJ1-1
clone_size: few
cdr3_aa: CASSPIQGRTEAFF
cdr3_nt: TGTGCCAGCAGCCCAATTCAAGGGCGGACTGAAGCTTTCTTT

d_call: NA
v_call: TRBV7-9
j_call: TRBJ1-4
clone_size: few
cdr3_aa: CASSSSGIQLFF
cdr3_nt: TGTGCCAGCAGCTCTTCAGGGATTCAACTGTTTTTT

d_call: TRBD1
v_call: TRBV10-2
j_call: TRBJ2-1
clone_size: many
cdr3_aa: CASSEQGVLLTGTIEQFF
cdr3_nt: TGCGCCAGCAGTGAGCAGGGGGTATTATTGACCGGGACGATTGAGCAGTTCTTC

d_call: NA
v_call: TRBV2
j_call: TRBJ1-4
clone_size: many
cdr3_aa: CASSEMGAVANEKLFF
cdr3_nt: TGTGCCAGCAGTGAGATGGGGGCGGTGGCTAATGAAAAACTGTTTTTT

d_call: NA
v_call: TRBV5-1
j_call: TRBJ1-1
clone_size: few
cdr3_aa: CASSPNAGTAEAFF
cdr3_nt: TGCGCCAGCAGCCCCAATGCAGGGACCGCTGAAGCTTTCTTT

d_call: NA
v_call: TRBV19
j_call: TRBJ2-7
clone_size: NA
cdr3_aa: CATGSGAPYEQYF
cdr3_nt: TGTGCCACCGGCTCCGGCGCCCCCTACGAGCAGTACTTC

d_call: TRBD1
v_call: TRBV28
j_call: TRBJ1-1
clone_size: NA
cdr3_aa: CASIQWTGHTEAFF
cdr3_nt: TGTGCCAGCATCCAATGGACAGGGCATACTGAAGCTTTCTTT

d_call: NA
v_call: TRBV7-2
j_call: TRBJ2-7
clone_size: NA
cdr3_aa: CASSFPNYEQYF
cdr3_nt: TGTGCCAGCAGCTTCCCAAACTACGAGCAGTACTTC

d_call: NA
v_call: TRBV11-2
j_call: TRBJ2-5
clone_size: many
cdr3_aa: CASSLALGSQETQYF
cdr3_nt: TGTGCCAGCAGCTTAGCTTTGGGTTCCCAAGAGACCCAGTACTTC

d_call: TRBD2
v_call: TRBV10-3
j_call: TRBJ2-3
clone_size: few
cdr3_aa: CAISATSGGSTDTQYF
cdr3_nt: TGTGCCATCAGTGCTACTAGCGGGGGGAGCACAGATACGCAGTATTTT

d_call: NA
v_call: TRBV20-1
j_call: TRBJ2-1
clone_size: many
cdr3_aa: CSASRRGRVEQFF
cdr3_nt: TGCAGTGCTAGCCGGCGGGGACGGGTTGAGCAGTTCTTC

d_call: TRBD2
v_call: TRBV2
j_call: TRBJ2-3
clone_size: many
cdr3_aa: CASSEGQGGADTQYF
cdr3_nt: TGTGCCAGCAGTGAGGGGCAGGGAGGGGCAGATACGCAGTATTTT

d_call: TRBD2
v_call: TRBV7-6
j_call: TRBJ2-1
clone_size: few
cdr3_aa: CASSLVSAGVDNEQFF
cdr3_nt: TGTGCCAGCAGCTTAGTCTCAGCGGGGGTAGACAATGAGCAGTTCTTC

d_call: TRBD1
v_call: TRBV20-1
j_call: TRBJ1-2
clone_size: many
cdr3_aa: CSASLPGQGYPNYGYTF
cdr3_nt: TGCAGTGCTAGCCTTCCGGGACAGGGGTACCCAAACTATGGCTACACCTTC

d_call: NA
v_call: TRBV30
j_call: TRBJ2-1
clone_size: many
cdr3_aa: CAWAVDWHDNEQFF
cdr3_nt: TGTGCCTGGGCGGTGGACTGGCATGATAATGAGCAGTTCTTC

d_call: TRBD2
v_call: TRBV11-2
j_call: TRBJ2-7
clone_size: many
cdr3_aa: CASSPSGGPPQEQYF
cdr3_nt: TGTGCCAGCAGCCCAAGCGGGGGACCACCACAGGAGCAGTACTTC

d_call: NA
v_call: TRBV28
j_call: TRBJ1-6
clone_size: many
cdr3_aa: CASSLPTRSPLHF
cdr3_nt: TGTGCCAGCAGTTTACCTACACGGTCACCCCTCCACTTT

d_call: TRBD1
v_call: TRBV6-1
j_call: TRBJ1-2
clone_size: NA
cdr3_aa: CASGTGNYGYTF
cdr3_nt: TGTGCCAGTGGGACAGGGAACTATGGCTACACCTTC

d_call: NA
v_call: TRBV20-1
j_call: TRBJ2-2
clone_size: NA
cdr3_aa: CSAMAASKWTGGLFF
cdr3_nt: TGCAGTGCTATGGCAGCCTCAAAGTGGACCGGGGGGCTGTTTTTT

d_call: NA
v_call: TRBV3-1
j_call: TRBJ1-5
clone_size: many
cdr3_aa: CASSQTGSGNQPQHF
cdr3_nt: TGTGCCAGCAGCCAAACTGGGAGTGGGAATCAGCCCCAGCATTTT

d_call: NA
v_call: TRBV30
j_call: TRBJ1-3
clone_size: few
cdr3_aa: CAWVFSGNTIYF
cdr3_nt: TGTGCCTGGGTCTTCTCTGGAAACACCATATATTTT

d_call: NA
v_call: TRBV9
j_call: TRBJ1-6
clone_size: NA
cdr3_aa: CASSPQQGTNSPLHF
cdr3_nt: TGTGCCAGCAGCCCCCAGCAGGGGACGAATTCACCCCTCCACTTT

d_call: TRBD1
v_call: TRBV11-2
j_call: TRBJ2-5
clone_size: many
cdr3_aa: CASSLAFTGGIETQYF
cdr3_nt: TGTGCCAGCAGCTTAGCTTTCACAGGGGGCATAGAGACCCAGTACTTC

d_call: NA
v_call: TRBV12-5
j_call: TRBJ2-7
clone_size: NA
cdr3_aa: CASGLREDEQYF
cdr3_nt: TGTGCTAGTGGTTTGAGGGAGGACGAGCAGTACTTC

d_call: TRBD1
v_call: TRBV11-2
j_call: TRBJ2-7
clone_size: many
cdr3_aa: CASSSGLTGYYEQYF
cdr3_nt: TGTGCCAGCAGCTCTGGACTGACAGGGTACTACGAGCAGTACTTC

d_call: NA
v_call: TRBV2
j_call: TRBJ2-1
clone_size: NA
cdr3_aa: CASSAGFSAGEQFF
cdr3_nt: TGTGCCAGCAGCGCAGGGTTTTCTGCTGGTGAGCAGTTCTTC

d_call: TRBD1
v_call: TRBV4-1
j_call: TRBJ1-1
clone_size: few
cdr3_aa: CASSQAGRGRVDTEAFF
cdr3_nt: TGCGCCAGCAGCCAAGCGGGCAGGGGGCGAGTGGACACTGAAGCTTTCTTT

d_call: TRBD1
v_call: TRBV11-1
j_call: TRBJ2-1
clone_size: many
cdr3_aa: CASSLDAGGPYNEQFF
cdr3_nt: TGTGCCAGCAGCTTAGACGCAGGGGGCCCCTACAATGAGCAGTTCTTC

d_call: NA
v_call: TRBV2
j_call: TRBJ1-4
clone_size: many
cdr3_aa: CASSDRGGLGSATNEKLFF
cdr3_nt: TGTGCCAGCAGTGATCGGGGGGGGTTAGGGAGCGCAACTAATGAAAAACTGTTTTTT